The 18 T cell receptor beta chains below were found in one sample sequenced in a study of T cells in Graves' hyperthyroidism and ophthalmopathy. Using RNA transcripts as the source, TCR beta CDR3 regions were amplified. HTBI primers were the set used in a first-round RT-PCR of the TCR CDR3. A single record per CDR3 protein comes from TCRdb applying MiXCR to the multiplex PCR reads. The sample includes some 400,000 distinct CDR3 sequences, 19% of them seen just once. Sequenced: blood. These receptors all come from a woman between 18 and 29 years old with Graves' hyperthyroidism.

This clonotype was seen repeatedly, ten times or more. This chain uses TRBV20-1 with TRBJ2-5; D is undetermined. Germline values: CDR1 DFQATT, CDR2 SNEGSKA (reference sequence). Trimming cost V 0 bases and J 5 bases, with 10 bases left between them. CDR3 size: 13 residues. CDR3 nucleotide sequence: TGCAGTGCTAGAGATGTGGCCCGGGAGACCCAGTACTTC. Protein: CSARDVARETQYF.

This clonotype was recorded a few times. This rearrangement joins TRBV6-2 or TRBV6-3 to TRBJ1-5; no definite D call. Germline CDR1 and CDR2: MNHEY and SVGEGT. The CDR3 totals 21 residues. V was cut by 2 bases and J by 3 bases, with 29 bases left in between. The CDR3 reads CASSYPDSGIPVAPLNQPQHF. In DNA, the CDR3 is TGTGCCAGCAGTTACCCTGACTCCGGGATCCCTGTCGCCCCTCTCAATCAGCCCCAGCATTTT.

This clonotype was recorded a few times. This chain joins TRBV11-2 and TRBJ2-3; a weak D match, TRBD1 (5 bases). Germline V CDR1 and CDR2: SGHAT, FQNNGV. The CDR3 consists of 16 residues. Trimming took 4 bases from V and 6 from J, leaving 20 bases between them. The CDR3 protein is CASSYPGAPNGDTQYF. CDR3 nucleotide sequence: TGTGCCAGCAGCTACCCTGGGGCGCCCAACGGGGATACGCAGTATTTT. Full variable domain (rest looked up from reference TRBV11-2 and TRBJ2-3): EAGVAQSPRYKIIEKRQSVAFWCNPISGHATLYWYQQILGQGPKLLIQFQNNGVVDDSQLPKDRFSAERLKGVDSTLKIQPAKLEDSAVYLCASSYPGAPNGDTQYFGPGTRLTVL.

This clonotype occurred many times. The rearrangement joins TRBV30 to TRBJ2-7; TRBD2 aligns across 8 bases. The CDR3 is 14 amino acids. Germline values: CDR1 GTSNPN, CDR2 SVGIG (reference sequence). The J segment lost 5 bases and the V segment lost 1 base, leaving 7 bases of the junction unmatched. The CDR3 reads CAWSGESGGHEQYF. The DNA of the CDR3 is TGTGCCTGGAGTGGTGAGAGCGGGGGTCACGAGCAGTACTTC.

This clonotype was observed at least ten times. The chain uses TRBV2 and TRBJ2-2; 11 nucleotides line up with TRBD2. Germline CDR1 SNHLY, CDR2 FYNNEI. This CDR3 has 15 amino acids. Trimming cost V 7 bases and J 4 bases; bases outside gene matches: 5. The CDR3 sequence: CASTPLAGVTGELFF. The CDR3 nucleotides read TGTGCCAGCACGCCACTAGCGGGGGTCACCGGGGAGCTGTTTTTT.

As for this clonotype: An end of the junction differs from the germline gene, which may be a read error. This chain uses TRBV5-1 with TRBJ1-2, with a possible D match to TRBD1 (5 bases). The CDR3 runs to 10 residues. Germline values: CDR1 SGHRS, CDR2 YFSETQ. CDR3 nucleotides: TGCGCCAGCAGCTGGGGCGACAGTTCCTTC. Translating it yields CASSWGDSSF. The full variable domain, rest sourced from reference TRBV5-1 and TRBJ1-2, is KAGVTQTPRYLIKTRGQQVTLSCSPISGHRSVSWYQQTPGQGLQFLFEYFSETQRNKGNFPGRFSGRQFSNSRSEMNVSTLELGDSALYLCASSWGDSSFGSGTRLTVV.

The gene calls are TRBV12-3 or TRBV12-4 and TRBJ1-1; D gene unclear. V was pared by 3 bases and J by 3 bases, with 11 bases between. The CDR3 is 14 residues long. CDR3 coding DNA: TGTGCCAGCAGTTTCGCAGCCCTTGACACTGAAGCTTTCTTT. It encodes CASSFAALDTEAFF.

This clonotype was seen ten or more times. This rearrangement joins TRBV4-1 to TRBJ2-7; TRBD1 agrees at 8 bases. The germline V gene encodes CDR1 MGHRA and CDR2 YSYEKL. This CDR3 has 16 amino acids. V gave up 0 bases and J gave up 1 base; unmatched junction bases: 5. The CDR3 spells CASSQEPRQGSYEQYF. The DNA for the CDR3 is TGCGCCAGCAGCCAAGAACCGAGACAGGGGTCCTACGAGCAGTACTTC.

The chain carries TRBV6-1 and TRBJ2-7; unclear D gene. Germline assignment: CDR1 MNHNS and CDR2 SASEGT. This CDR3 spans 13 amino acids. The V gene lost 4 bases and the J gene lost 0 bases, with 7 bases spanning the gap. CDR3 in DNA: TGTGCCAGCAGTGTTGGCTCCTCCTACGAGCAGTACTTC. It codes for CASSVGSSYEQYF.

The chain links TRBV6-1 to TRBJ1-2; TRBD1 might be the D (6 bases). The ends were cut back, 2 bases at V and 5 bases at J, with 18 bases in the middle. This CDR3 has 16 residues. Germline V gives CDR1 MNHNS, CDR2 SASEGT. The CDR3 coding sequence is TGTGCCAGCAGTGAATGGGGGGCAGTCAACGCTTATGGCTACACCTTC. The encoded protein is CASSEWGAVNAYGYTF.

This clonotype was seen many times. The chain combines TRBV6-5 with TRBJ1-2; maybe TRBD1 (5 bases). CDR1 and CDR2 from the germline V gene are MNHEY and SVGAGI. The CDR3 consists of 13 residues. The V gene lost 4 bases and the J gene lost 7 bases, with 13 bases spanning the gap. The CDR3: CASSSAGVGGYTF. CDR3 nucleotides: TGTGCCAGCAGTTCCGCGGGGGTCGGTGGCTACACCTTC.

Details on this clonotype: One end of the junction fails to match germline, which may point to a read error. CDR3 nucleotide sequence: TGTGCCAGCAGTTACTCAGTTACGGCTTCGAACACCGGGGAGCTGCTTTTT. Translation gives CASSYSVTASNTGELLF. The chain has TRBV6-5 and TRBJ2-2; maybe TRBD2 (5 bases). The CDR3 has 17 residues. From germline, CDR1 is MNHEY and CDR2 SVGAGI.

In this sample, this clonotype turned up once. The rearrangement joins TRBV12-3 or TRBV12-4 to TRBJ2-7; TRBD2 aligns across 13 bases. Trimming at V came to 6 bases and at J to 5 bases, leaving 10 bases not matched to a gene. The CDR3 is made up of 16 amino acids. The CDR3: CASSPRTSGRENEQYF. CDR3 nucleotides: TGTGCCAGCAGCCCCCGGACTAGCGGGAGAGAGAACGAGCAGTACTTC.

This clonotype came up many times. V usage is TRBV2 and J usage is TRBJ1-2; TRBD1 might be the D (5 bases). V shed 6 bases and J shed 2 bases, with 13 bases lying between them. CDR1 and CDR2 (germline): SNHLY, FYNNEI. CDR3 length equals 14 residues. This CDR3 reads CASSRPGRNYGYTF. DNA for the CDR3: TGTGCCAGCAGCCGCCCGGGACGGAACTATGGCTACACCTTC.

The chain links TRBV6-1 to TRBJ2-2, with D possibly called TRBD1 or TRBD2 (5 bases each). V was clipped by 4 bases and J by 1 base, with 10 bases between them. Germline assignment: CDR1 MNHNS and CDR2 SASEGT. The CDR3 sequence is 15 residues long. This CDR3 is CASSAGTVNTGELFF. CDR3 bases: TGTGCCAGCAGTGCAGGGACGGTGAACACCGGGGAGCTGTTTTTT.

The sample holds many counts of this clonotype. V and J are TRBV12-3 or TRBV12-4 and TRBJ2-5, with a weak D call TRBD1 (6 bases). Between the trimmed V and J ends, which lost 8 bases and 4 bases, there was a span of 20 bases. This CDR3 comprises 15 residues. The CDR3 bases are TGTGCCAGCCTTGACAGGCCCGACAGAGGAGAGACCCAGTACTTC. It encodes CASLDRPDRGETQYF.

This clonotype appeared a single time. The chain is built from TRBV7-2 and TRBJ2-5; D is possibly TRBD1 (7 bases). Trimming stripped 3 bases from V and 5 bases from J, with 16 bases between. The CDR3 covers 15 residues. The germline V gene encodes CDR1 SGHTA and CDR2 FQGNSA. CDR3 region: CASSFGQAGGETQYF. The CDR3 bases are TGTGCCAGCAGCTTTGGACAGGCTGGGGGGGAGACCCAGTACTTC.

The V gene is TRBV6-2 or TRBV6-3, the J gene TRBJ2-7; D is unclear. CDR3 length: 14 residues. V lost 5 bases to trimming and J lost 2 bases, with 13 bases between them. Germline-derived CDR1 and CDR2 are MNHEY and SVGEGT. The CDR3 reads CASSALEQPYEQYF. Here the CDR3 DNA reads TGTGCCAGCAGTGCCCTTGAACAGCCCTACGAGCAGTACTTC.